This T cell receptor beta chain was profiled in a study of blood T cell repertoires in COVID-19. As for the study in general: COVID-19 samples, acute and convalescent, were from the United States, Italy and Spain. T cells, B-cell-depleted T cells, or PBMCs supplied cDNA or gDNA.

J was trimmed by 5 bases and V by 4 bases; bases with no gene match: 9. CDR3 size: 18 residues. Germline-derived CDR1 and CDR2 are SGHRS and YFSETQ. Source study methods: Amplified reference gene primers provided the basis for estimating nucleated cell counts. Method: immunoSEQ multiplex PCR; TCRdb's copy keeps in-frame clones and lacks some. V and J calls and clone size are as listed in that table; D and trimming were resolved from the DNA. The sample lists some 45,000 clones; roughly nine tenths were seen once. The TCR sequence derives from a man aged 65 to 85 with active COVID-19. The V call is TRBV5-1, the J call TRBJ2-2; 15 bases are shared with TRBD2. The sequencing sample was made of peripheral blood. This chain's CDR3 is CASSGGTSGGPRTGELFF. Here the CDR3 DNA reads TGCGCCAGCAGCGGAGGGACTAGCGGGGGGCCGAGGACCGGGGAGCTGTTTTTT.